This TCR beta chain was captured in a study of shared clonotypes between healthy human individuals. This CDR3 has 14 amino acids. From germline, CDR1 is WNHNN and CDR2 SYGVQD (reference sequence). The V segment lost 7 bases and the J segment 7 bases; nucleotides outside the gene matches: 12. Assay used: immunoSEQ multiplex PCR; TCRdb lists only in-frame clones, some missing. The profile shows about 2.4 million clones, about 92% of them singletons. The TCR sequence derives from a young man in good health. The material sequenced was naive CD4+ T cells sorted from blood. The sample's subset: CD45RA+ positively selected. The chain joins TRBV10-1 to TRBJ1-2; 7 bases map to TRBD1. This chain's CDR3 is CASNPAGTAVGYTF. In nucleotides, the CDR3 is TGCGCCAGCAACCCCGCCGGGACAGCGGTTGGCTACACCTTC.